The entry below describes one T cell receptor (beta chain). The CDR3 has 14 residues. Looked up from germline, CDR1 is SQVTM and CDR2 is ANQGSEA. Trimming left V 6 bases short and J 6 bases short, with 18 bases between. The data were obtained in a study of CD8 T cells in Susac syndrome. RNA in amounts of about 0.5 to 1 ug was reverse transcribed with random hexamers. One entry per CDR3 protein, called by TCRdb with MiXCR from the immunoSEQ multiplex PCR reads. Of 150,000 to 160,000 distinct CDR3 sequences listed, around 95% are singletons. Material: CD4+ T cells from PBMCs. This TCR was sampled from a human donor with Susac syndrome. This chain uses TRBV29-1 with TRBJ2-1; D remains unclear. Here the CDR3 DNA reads TGCAGCGTCAGTTCCCGTACACTCGCCAATGAGCAGTTCTTC. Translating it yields CSVSSRTLANEQFF.